This T cell receptor (beta chain) was obtained from a study of blood T cell repertoires in COVID-19. Turning to the study itself: The samples span acute and convalescent COVID-19 from the United States, Italy and Spain. PBMCs, B-cell-depleted T cells, or T cells provided the cDNA or gDNA that made up the material.

Trimming pared 1 base from V and 0 bases from J, leaving 10 bases between. The germline V gene encodes CDR1 MGHRA and CDR2 YSYEKL. The CDR3 contains 16 residues. As originally analysed: Nucleated cell counts were estimated from reference gene primer amplification. Clones were sequenced by immunoSEQ multiplex PCR, and TCRdb holds only the in-frame ones, with some missing. That table furnishes V, J and clone size, whereas the DNA furnished D and trimming. The repertoire has around 34,000 clones, about 83% of them found once; the top ten carry over 3.5%. The chain uses TRBV4-1 and TRBJ1-3; D is undetermined. The source material was peripheral blood. The source of this sequence is a man aged 50 or older with acute or convalescent COVID-19. In DNA form, the CDR3 reads TGCGCCAGCAGCCAAGGATACGGGGTCTCTGGAAACACCATATATTTT. It encodes CASSQGYGVSGNTIYF.